This T cell receptor beta chain comes out of a study of PD-1 blockade in classical Hodgkin lymphoma. Study outcomes and limitations: CD4+ TCR diversity, unlike CD8+, rose significantly by C4D1. Baseline TCR diversity was reportedly lower in newly diagnosed patients than healthy donors. What caused the repertoire differences, perhaps disease activity or prior therapy, remains undefined. Complete responders possessed baseline diversity comparable to newly diagnosed patients.

Relapse after autologous stem cell transplantation occurred in every patient, and brentuximab vedotin exposure varied. Comments on this clone: Its antigen is undetermined.

Sequencing was performed with immunoSEQ multiplex PCR; in TCRdb, only in-frame clones are kept and a portion is missing. The sample has some 6,800 clones; 75% to 85% are singletons. The length of the CDR3 is 13 residues. The germline V gene encodes CDR1 MNHNY and CDR2 SVGAGI (reference sequence). V shed 8 bases and J shed 2 bases, with 10 bases lying between them. Material: peripheral blood mononuclear cells (PBMCs), obtained before the second cycle of nivolumab. The chain is built from TRBV6-6 and TRBJ2-1; tentative D call: TRBD2 (5 bases). The receptor was derived from a human donor with classical Hodgkin lymphoma. The CDR3 region is CASSAVPYNEQFF. CDR3 nucleotides: TGTGCCAGCTCAGCGGTGCCCTACAATGAGCAGTTCTTC.